This T cell receptor beta chain was sequenced in a study of cytomegalovirus exposure and HLA in healthy donors. Study-wide background: The approximately 120 validation repertoires used the same platform as the roughly 620 first-cohort repertoires, a later analysis reported.

Here immunoSEQ multiplex PCR was the method, and the copy in TCRdb shows in-frame clones only, minus some. The sample yields under 250,000 clones, 87% seen once. Study-wide points: Within the 120 or so validation repertoires, first-cohort TCR clusters tended to co-occur, according to a later analysis. There were 150 to 200 TCR beta chains listed as cytomegalovirus-associated.

This clone was observed once. Its antigen is unknown. Between the trimmed V and J ends, which lost 2 bases and 2 bases, there was a span of 18 bases. CDR1 is MNHNS, CDR2 SASEGT, per germline. The CDR3 consists of 18 residues. The sequence came from a woman aged 18-35 years in good health and CMV-seropositive. The specimen sequenced was PBMCs. This rearrangement joins TRBV6-1 to TRBJ2-2; perhaps TRBD1 as D (6 bases). CDR3 DNA: TGTGCCAGCAGTGAAAGAACAGGGAGATATTATAACACCGGGGAGCTGTTTTTT. This encodes CASSERTGRYYNTGELFF.